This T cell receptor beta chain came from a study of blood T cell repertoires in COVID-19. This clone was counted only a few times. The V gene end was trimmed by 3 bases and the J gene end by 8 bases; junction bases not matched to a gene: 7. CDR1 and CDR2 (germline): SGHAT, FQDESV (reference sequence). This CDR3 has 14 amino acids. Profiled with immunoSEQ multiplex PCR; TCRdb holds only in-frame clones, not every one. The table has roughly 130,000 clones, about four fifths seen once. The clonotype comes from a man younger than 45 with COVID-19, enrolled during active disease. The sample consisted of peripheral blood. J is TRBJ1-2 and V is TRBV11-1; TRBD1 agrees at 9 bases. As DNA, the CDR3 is TGTGCCAGCAGCTTGGGACAGGGATTGGGAGGCTACACCTTC. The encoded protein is CASSLGQGLGGYTF.